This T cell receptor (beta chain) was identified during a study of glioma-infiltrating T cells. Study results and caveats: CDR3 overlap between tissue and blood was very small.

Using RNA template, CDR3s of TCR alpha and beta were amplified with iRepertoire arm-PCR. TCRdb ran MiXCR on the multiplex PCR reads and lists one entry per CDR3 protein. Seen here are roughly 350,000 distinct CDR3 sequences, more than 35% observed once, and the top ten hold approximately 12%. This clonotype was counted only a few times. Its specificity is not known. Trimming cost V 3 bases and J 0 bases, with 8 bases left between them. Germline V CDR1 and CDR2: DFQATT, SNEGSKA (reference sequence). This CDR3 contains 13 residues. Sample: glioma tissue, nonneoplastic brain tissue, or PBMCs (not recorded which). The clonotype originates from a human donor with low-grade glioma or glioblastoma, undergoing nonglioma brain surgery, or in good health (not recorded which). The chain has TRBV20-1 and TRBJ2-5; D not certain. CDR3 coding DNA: TGCAGTGCTAGCGAGAAGTACCAAGAGACCCAGTACTTC. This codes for CSASEKYQETQYF.